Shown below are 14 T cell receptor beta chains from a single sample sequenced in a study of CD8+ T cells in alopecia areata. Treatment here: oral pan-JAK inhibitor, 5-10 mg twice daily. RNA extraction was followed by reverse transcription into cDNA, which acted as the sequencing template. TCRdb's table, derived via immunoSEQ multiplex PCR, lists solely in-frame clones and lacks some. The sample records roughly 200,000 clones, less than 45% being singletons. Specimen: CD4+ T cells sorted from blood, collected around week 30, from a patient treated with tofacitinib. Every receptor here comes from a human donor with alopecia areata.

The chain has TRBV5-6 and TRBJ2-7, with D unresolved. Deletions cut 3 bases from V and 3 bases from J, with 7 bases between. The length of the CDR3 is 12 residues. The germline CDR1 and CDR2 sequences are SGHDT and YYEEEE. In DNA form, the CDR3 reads TGTGCCAGCAGCTCCGTATTCTACGAGCAGTACTTC. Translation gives CASSSVFYEQYF.

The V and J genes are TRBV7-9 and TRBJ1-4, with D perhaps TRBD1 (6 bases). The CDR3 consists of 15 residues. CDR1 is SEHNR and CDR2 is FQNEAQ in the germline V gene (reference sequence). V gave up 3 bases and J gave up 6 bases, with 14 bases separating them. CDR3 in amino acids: CASSFTGRNDEKLFF. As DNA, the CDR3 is TGTGCCAGCAGCTTTACAGGGCGGAACGATGAAAAACTGTTTTTT. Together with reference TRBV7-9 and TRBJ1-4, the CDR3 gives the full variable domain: DTGVSQNPRHKITKRGQNVTFRCDPISEHNRLYWYRQTLGQGPEFLTYFQNEAQLEKSRLLSDRFSAERPKGSFSTLEIQRTEQGDSAMYLCASSFTGRNDEKLFFGSGTQLSVL.

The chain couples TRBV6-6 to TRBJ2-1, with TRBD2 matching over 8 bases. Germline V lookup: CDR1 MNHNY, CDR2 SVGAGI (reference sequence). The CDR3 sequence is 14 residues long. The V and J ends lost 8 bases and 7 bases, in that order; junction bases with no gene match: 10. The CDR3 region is CASDRSGRENEQFF. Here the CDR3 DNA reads TGTGCCAGCGACCGCAGCGGGAGAGAAAATGAGCAGTTCTTC.

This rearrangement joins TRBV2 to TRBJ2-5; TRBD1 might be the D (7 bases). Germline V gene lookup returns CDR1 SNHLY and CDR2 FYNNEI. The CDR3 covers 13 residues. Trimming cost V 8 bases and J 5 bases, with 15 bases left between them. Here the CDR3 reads CASGGGGMETQYF. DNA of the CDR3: TGTGCCAGCGGAGGAGGGGGCATGGAGACCCAGTACTTC.

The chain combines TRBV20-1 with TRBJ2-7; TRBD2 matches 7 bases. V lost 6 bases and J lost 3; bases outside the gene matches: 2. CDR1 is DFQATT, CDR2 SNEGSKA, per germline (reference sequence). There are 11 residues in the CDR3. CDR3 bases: TGCAGTGCGAAGCGGGACTACGAGCAGTACTTC. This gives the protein CSAKRDYEQYF.

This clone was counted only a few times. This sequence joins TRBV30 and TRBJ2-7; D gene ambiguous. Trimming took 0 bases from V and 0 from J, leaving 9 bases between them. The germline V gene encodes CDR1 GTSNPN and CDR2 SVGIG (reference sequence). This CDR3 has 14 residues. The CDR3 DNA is TGTGCCTGGAGTGTTAACGGCGGCTCCTACGAGCAGTACTTC. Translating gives CAWSVNGGSYEQYF.

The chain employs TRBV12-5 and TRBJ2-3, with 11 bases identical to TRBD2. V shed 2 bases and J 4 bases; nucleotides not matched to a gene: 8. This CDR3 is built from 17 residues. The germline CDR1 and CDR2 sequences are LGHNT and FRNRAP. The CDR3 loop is CASGLSSTSGVPDTQYF. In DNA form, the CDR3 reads TGTGCTAGTGGTTTGTCCTCGACTAGCGGGGTGCCAGATACGCAGTATTTT.

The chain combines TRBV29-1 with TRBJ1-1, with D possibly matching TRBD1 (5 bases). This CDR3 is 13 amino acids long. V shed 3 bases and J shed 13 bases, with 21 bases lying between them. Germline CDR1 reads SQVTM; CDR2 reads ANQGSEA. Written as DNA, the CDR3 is TGCAGCGTTGACCTCATCCCCGGGACTTCGGGTTTCTTT. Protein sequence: CSVDLIPGTSGFF.

CDR3 DNA: TGTGCCAGCTCACCACCGGGGACAGCCAAAAACATTCAGTACTTC. Protein product: CASSPPGTAKNIQYF. V is TRBV18 and J is TRBJ2-4; D could derive from TRBD1 or TRBD2 (5 bases each). V lost 0 bases and J 0 bases, leaving 6 bases between the germline ends. This CDR3 comprises 15 residues. The germline gives CDR1 KGHSH, CDR2 LQKENI. Together with reference TRBV18 and TRBJ2-4, the CDR3 gives the full variable domain: NAGVMQNPRHLVRRRGQEARLRCSPMKGHSHVYWYRQLPEEGLKFMVYLQKENIIDESGMPKERFSAEFPKEGPSILRIQQVVRGDSAAYFCASSPPGTAKNIQYFGAGTRLSVL.

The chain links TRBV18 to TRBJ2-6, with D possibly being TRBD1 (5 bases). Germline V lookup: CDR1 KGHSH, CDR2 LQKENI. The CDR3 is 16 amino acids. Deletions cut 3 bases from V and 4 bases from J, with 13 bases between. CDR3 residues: CASSPDSLGGANVLTF. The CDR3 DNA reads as TGTGCCAGCTCACCTGACAGCCTGGGAGGGGCCAACGTCCTGACTTTC.

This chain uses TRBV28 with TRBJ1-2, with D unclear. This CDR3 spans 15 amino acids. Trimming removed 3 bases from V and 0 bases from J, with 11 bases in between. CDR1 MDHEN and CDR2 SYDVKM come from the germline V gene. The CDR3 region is CASSLAGAANYGYTF. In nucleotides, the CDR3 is TGTGCCAGCAGTTTGGCAGGCGCAGCTAACTATGGCTACACCTTC.

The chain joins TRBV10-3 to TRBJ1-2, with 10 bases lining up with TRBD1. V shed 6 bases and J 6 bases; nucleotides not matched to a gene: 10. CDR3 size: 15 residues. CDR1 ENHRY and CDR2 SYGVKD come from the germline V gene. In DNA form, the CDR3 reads TGTGCCATCAGCACGCAGACAGGGGGCATGGATGGCTACACCTTC. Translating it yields CAISTQTGGMDGYTF.

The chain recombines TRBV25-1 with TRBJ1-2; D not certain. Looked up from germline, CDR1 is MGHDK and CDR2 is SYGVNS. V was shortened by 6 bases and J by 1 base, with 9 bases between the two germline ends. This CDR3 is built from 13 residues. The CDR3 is CASSLDGNYGYTF. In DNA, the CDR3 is TGTGCCAGCAGCCTCGACGGTAACTATGGCTACACCTTC.

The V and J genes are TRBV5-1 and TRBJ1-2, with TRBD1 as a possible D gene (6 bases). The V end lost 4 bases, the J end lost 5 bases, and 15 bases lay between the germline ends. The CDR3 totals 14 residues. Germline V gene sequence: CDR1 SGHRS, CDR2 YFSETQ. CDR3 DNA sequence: TGCGCCAGCAGCATCGGACAGCCACTTTATGGCTACACCTTC. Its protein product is CASSIGQPLYGYTF.